This is a list of T cell receptor beta chains from one sample in a study of T cells after yellow fever vaccination. Via MiXCR, TCRdb re-called the 5' RACE reads, giving one row per CDR3 protein. The data hold around 300,000 distinct CDR3 sequences, with roughly 13% observed a single time. Specimen: CD4+ T cells sorted from PBMCs, collected 45 days after the yellow fever booster vaccination. All receptors derive from a young man who received the YFV17D yellow fever vaccine. The CDR3 runs from the conserved cysteine through the conserved F or W. Fields, in order: D gene, clone size, J gene, V gene, CDR3 protein, CDR3 DNA. D genes are given only for firm matches. Clone size appears in some rows only: once, few, many, or a class for an expanded clone.

D: TRBD1
size: few
J: TRBJ1-5
V: TRBV20-1
CDR3: CSASPGGWDQPQHF
DNA: TGCAGTGCTAGCCCAGGGGGTTGGGATCAGCCCCAGCATTTT

D: -
size: many
J: TRBJ2-7
V: TRBV15
CDR3: CATSRGWGANYEQYF
DNA: TGTGCCACCAGCAGGGGTTGGGGAGCAAATTACGAGCAGTACTTC

D: -
size: -
J: TRBJ2-1
V: TRBV10-2
CDR3: CASSDFGTATWRASYNEQFF
DNA: TGCGCCAGCAGTGATTTCGGGACAGCGACCTGGAGGGCCTCCTACAATGAGCAGTTCTTC

D: -
size: few
J: TRBJ2-2
V: TRBV12-3/TRBV12-4
CDR3: CASSLIASKTPGELFF
DNA: TGTGCCAGCAGTTTGATTGCTAGTAAGACCCCCGGGGAGCTGTTTTTT

D: -
size: few
J: TRBJ2-7
V: TRBV20-1
CDR3: CSAYIPHRTYEQYF
DNA: TGCAGTGCCTATATACCTCATCGGACCTACGAGCAGTACTTC

D: -
size: many
J: TRBJ2-1
V: TRBV7-9
CDR3: CASSYSGTVYNEQFF
DNA: TGTGCCAGCAGCTACTCCGGGACCGTGTACAATGAGCAGTTCTTC

D: -
size: -
J: TRBJ1-1
V: TRBV10-3
CDR3: CAITGGASEAFF
DNA: TGTGCCATCACAGGTGGGGCGTCGGAAGCTTTCTTT

D: -
size: many
J: TRBJ1-2
V: TRBV12-5
CDR3: CASGLVGRGGYTF
DNA: TGTGCTAGTGGTTTGGTGGGCAGGGGTGGCTACACCTTC

D: -
size: few
J: TRBJ2-1
V: TRBV30
CDR3: CAWSSGQIDNEQFF
DNA: TGTGCCTGGAGCTCAGGGCAGATAGACAATGAGCAGTTCTTC

D: TRBD1
size: few
J: TRBJ1-2
V: TRBV6-1
CDR3: CASSHTGTGHYGYTF
DNA: TGTGCCAGCAGCCATACCGGGACAGGTCATTATGGCTACACCTTC